This T cell receptor (beta chain) was sequenced in a study of Ad26.COV2.S vaccination and SARS-CoV-2 variants. For the study at large: Dosing was one shot or two shots 56 days apart. Points from the study as a whole: Among vaccine recipients, spike-specific TCR breadth exceeded that of placebo recipients.

The sample's treatment: some 19 received Ad26.COV2.S at low or high dose, single or two shots; about 5 received placebo; per-sample allocation not given. Sampling took place 63 days after the first vaccine or placebo injection. Of note for this clone: Its matching antigen is unknown.

Measured with immunoSEQ multiplex PCR; TCRdb has only the in-frame clones, and not every one. The sample contains 300,000 to 350,000 clones, about 87% of which appear only once. CDR3 length: 14 residues. Deletions cut 3 bases from V and 8 bases from J, with 16 bases between. Looked up from germline, CDR1 is LGHNA and CDR2 is YNFKEQ. The input for sequencing was peripheral blood, taken in a trial of Ad26.COV2.S vaccine versus placebo. The chain uses TRBV4-2 and TRBJ1-2; a possible D gene is TRBD1 (6 bases). The receptor's source is a person aged 18-65 years who received the Ad26.COV2.S COVID-19 vaccine or a placebo. This CDR3 is CASSHLQGRKGYTF. CDR3 coding DNA: TGTGCCAGCAGCCACCTACAGGGCAGGAAGGGCTACACCTTC.